This T cell receptor (beta chain) stems from a study of brain T cells in children with intractable seizures. Libraries were prepared by immunoSEQ multiplex PCR; TCRdb keeps only in-frame clonotypes and omits some of them. The sample yields approximately 330,000 clones, 85% to 95% seen once. The time point is: blood from clinic visit 5 months post-surgery; TSC patient then seizure free. The clonotype originates from a boy younger than two with tuberous sclerosis and intractable seizures. Material: peripheral blood, obtained about 5 months after surgery.

Here the CDR3 DNA reads TGCGCCAGCAGCCGCGTAGTAAGCTCCTACAATGAGCAGTTCTTC. It specifies CASSRVVSSYNEQFF. The J gene is TRBJ2-1, the V gene TRBV4-1; D not certain. This CDR3 is built from 15 residues. Trimming cost V 4 bases and J 0 bases, with 10 bases left between them. CDR1 is MGHRA, CDR2 YSYEKL, per germline.